This TCR beta chain was retrieved from a study of blood T cell repertoires in COVID-19. Study overall: There were acute and convalescent COVID-19 samples, and they came from the United States, Italy and Spain.

The germline V gene encodes CDR1 MNHEY and CDR2 SMNVEV (reference sequence). The CDR3 is 14 residues long. Trimming left V 0 bases short and J 5 bases short, with 9 bases between. Measured with immunoSEQ multiplex PCR; TCRdb has only the in-frame clones, and not every one. The sample shows fewer than 250,000 clones, roughly nine tenths of them seen only once. The specimen sequenced was peripheral blood. The rearrangement links TRBV27 to TRBJ2-3, with D possibly being TRBD2 (5 bases). This receptor was taken from a man aged 25-45 years with acute or convalescent COVID-19. CDR3 sequence reads: CASSLSRGKDTQYF. The DNA for the CDR3 is TGTGCCAGCAGTTTATCTCGGGGAAAAGATACGCAGTATTTT.